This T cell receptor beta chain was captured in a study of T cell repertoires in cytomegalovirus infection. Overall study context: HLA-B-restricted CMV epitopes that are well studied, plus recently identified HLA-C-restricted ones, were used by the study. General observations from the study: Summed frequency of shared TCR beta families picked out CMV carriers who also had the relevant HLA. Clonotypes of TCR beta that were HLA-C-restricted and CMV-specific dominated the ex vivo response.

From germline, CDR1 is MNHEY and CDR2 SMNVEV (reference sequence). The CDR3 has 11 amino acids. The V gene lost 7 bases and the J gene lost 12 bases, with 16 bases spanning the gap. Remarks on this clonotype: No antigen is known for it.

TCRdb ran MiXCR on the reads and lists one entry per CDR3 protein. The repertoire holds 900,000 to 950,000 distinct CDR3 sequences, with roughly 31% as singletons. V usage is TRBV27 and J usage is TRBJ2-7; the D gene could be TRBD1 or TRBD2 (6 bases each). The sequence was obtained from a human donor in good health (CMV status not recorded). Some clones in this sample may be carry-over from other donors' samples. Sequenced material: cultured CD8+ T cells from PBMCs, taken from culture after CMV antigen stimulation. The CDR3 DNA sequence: TGTGCCAGCACCCTGGGGGGCACTTGGTACTTC. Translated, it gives CASTLGGTWYF.